What follows are 15 T cell receptor beta chains derived from one specimen sequenced in a study of cytotoxic CD8 clonotypes in ibrutinib-treated CLL. The assay was immunoSEQ multiplex PCR, and TCRdb's table has in-frame clones only and misses some. In the table there are around 250,000 clones, 70% of which are singletons. This material consisted of PBMCs, taken after 24 months of ibrutinib treatment. The receptors come from a human donor with chronic lymphocytic leukemia.

The genes are TRBV4-1 and TRBJ2-1; maybe TRBD2 (5 bases). Trimming removed 2 bases from V and 8 bases from J, with 13 bases in between. The CDR3 runs to 14 residues. CDR1 is MGHRA, CDR2 YSYEKL, per germline. In DNA, the CDR3 is TGCGCCAGCAGCCAAAGTCTAGTGAGGGATGAGCAGTTCTTC. It specifies CASSQSLVRDEQFF.

This chain links TRBV29-1 with TRBJ2-1; 8 positions match TRBD2. J gave up 5 bases and V 4 bases, and 7 bases lay outside the gene matches. The CDR3 is made up of 14 amino acids. The germline V gene has CDR1 SQVTM and CDR2 ANQGSEA. CDR3 in DNA: TGCAGCGTTGCACGGCTAGCGGGCGACAATGAGCAGTTCTTC. The encoded protein is CSVARLAGDNEQFF.

In its sample, this clone was seen many times. The DNA of the CDR3 is TGCGCCAGCAGCTTTGAAAGGACAGGGATGAACACTGAAGCTTTCTTT. It is translated as CASSFERTGMNTEAFF. J is TRBJ1-1 and V is TRBV5-1, with 8 bases matching TRBD1. Losses at the gene ends were 2 bases for V and 0 bases for J; bases not matched to a gene: 6. The CDR3 totals 16 residues. Germline V CDR1 and CDR2: SGHRS, YFSETQ.

This clone was seen a handful of times. The chain has TRBV7-9 and TRBJ2-7, with 8 positions matching TRBD1. The germline V gene has CDR1 SEHNR and CDR2 FQNEAQ (reference sequence). The J segment lost 4 bases and the V segment lost 4 bases, leaving 6 bases of the junction unmatched. This CDR3 has 14 amino acids. The DNA for the CDR3 is TGTGCCAGCAGCTCCGGGACAGGAGCTTACGAGCAGTACTTC. Residues: CASSSGTGAYEQYF.

The chain uses TRBV7-6 and TRBJ2-3; perhaps TRBD1 as D (6 bases). V was clipped by 4 bases and J by 7 bases, with 18 bases between them. This CDR3 region has 15 residues. Germline lookup yields CDR1 SGHVS and CDR2 FNYEAQ. CDR3 in DNA: TGTGCCAGCAGCTCCCTCTCGGGACATGCCTATACGCAGTATTTT. Protein product: CASSSLSGHAYTQYF.

J is TRBJ2-5 and V is TRBV6-5; D may be TRBD2 (6 bases). The V gene's germline CDR1 is MNHEY and CDR2 SVGAGI. Trimming removed 5 bases from V and 2 bases from J, with 15 bases in between. The CDR3 is made up of 15 amino acids. The CDR3 coding sequence is TGTGCCAGCAGTCTGGAGGGCCTTGGACAAGAGACCCAGTACTTC. Its protein product is CASSLEGLGQETQYF.

J is TRBJ2-1 and V is TRBV6-5; a possible D gene is TRBD1 (5 bases). In germline, CDR1 is MNHEY, CDR2 SVGAGI. This CDR3 has 12 residues. The ends were cut back, 5 bases at V and 10 bases at J, with 12 bases in the middle. The CDR3 bases are TGTGCCAGCAGTCTCGGACATTCAGAGCAGTTCTTC. Encoded protein: CASSLGHSEQFF.

The J gene is TRBJ2-3, the V gene TRBV7-9, with D perhaps being TRBD1 or TRBD2 (5 bases each). The CDR3 spans 16 residues. V dropped 5 bases and J dropped 0 bases, with 15 bases sitting between them. Germline V gene sequence: CDR1 SEHNR, CDR2 FQNEAQ (reference sequence). CDR3 nucleotides: TGTGCCAGCAGCCAACTACGGGGCTTTAGCACAGATACGCAGTATTTT. Translation gives CASSQLRGFSTDTQYF.

V is TRBV6-5 and J is TRBJ2-7; TRBD2 matches at 8 bases. This CDR3 region has 13 residues. The ends lost 8 bases at V and 6 bases at J; junction bases unmatched: 9. Germline lookup yields CDR1 MNHEY and CDR2 SVGAGI. CDR3 DNA: TGTGCCAGCGCCCCGGGACTAGTTTTCGAGCAGTACTTC. It specifies CASAPGLVFEQYF.

This clone was observed a handful of times. CDR3 residues: CASSPLGPNEKLFF. CDR3 in DNA: TGCGCCAGCAGCCCGCTGGGGCCAAATGAAAAACTGTTTTTT. V is TRBV4-1 and J is TRBJ1-4; tentatively, D is TRBD1 (5 bases). Germline V gene lookup returns CDR1 MGHRA and CDR2 YSYEKL. The V end was cut by 4 bases, the J end by 5 bases, with 11 bases between. The CDR3 extends over 14 amino acids.

The CDR3 here is CASARQSPDTQYF. The CDR3 coding sequence is TGCGCCAGCGCCAGACAGTCGCCAGATACGCAGTATTTT. The rearrangement uses TRBV5-1 and TRBJ2-3, with D perhaps TRBD1 (5 bases). Germline CDR1 is SGHRS and CDR2 is YFSETQ. V lost 7 bases and J 4 bases, leaving 13 bases between the germline ends. The CDR3 consists of 13 residues.

V is TRBV13 and J is TRBJ2-3; TRBD2 might be the D (6 bases). Trimming pared 6 bases from V and 10 bases from J, leaving 11 bases between. Germline CDR1 PRHDT, CDR2 FYEKMQ (reference sequence). The CDR3 spans 11 residues. This CDR3 is CASRERESQYF. The CDR3 nucleotides read TGTGCCAGCAGAGAACGGGAGTCGCAGTATTTT.

The chain joins TRBV25-1 to TRBJ2-1; tentatively, D is TRBD1 or TRBD2 (6 bases each). The CDR3 is made up of 15 amino acids. V was shortened by 4 bases and J by 0 bases, with 10 bases between the two germline ends. Germline V gives CDR1 MGHDK, CDR2 SYGVNS. The CDR3 sequence is CASSGGAYSYNEQFF. The CDR3 bases are TGTGCCAGCAGTGGGGGGGCCTACTCCTACAATGAGCAGTTCTTC.

This clone was recorded a few times. The chain is built from TRBV9 and TRBJ2-3; 8 bases are a match to TRBD2. Germline CDR1 is SGDLS and CDR2 is YYNGEE. The J segment lost 3 bases and the V segment lost 4 bases, leaving 7 bases of the junction unmatched. This CDR3 has 15 amino acids. The DNA for the CDR3 is TGTGCCAGCAGCCCATCAGGACTAGCAACAGATACGCAGTATTTT. Translated: CASSPSGLATDTQYF.

Only a few counts were recorded for this clone. This sequence joins TRBV7-9 and TRBJ1-3, with 7 nucleotides matching TRBD1. The CDR3 has 14 amino acids. Germline CDR1 SEHNR, CDR2 FQNEAQ (reference sequence). The trim removed 6 bases at V and 3 bases at J, leaving 5 bases unmatched. CDR3: CASRGGLGGNTIYF. The CDR3 DNA follows: TGTGCCAGCAGAGGGGGCTTAGGTGGAAACACCATATATTTT. The entire variable domain, with the rest obtained from reference TRBV7-9 and TRBJ1-3, is as follows: DTGVSQNPRHKITKRGQNVTFRCDPISEHNRLYWYRQTLGQGPEFLTYFQNEAQLEKSRLLSDRFSAERPKGSFSTLEIQRTEQGDSAMYLCASRGGLGGNTIYFGEGSWLTVV.